This T cell receptor (beta chain) was sequenced for a study of blood T cell repertoires in COVID-19. Original analysis: Nucleated cell number was recorded as an estimate derived from reference gene primer amplification. Some clones are missing from TCRdb's copy, which holds only in-frame ones; the method was immunoSEQ multiplex PCR. V and J calls and clone size are given by that table; D and trimming were obtained from the DNA. The table shows about 76,000 clones, with 91% occurring only once. Material for sequencing was peripheral blood. The TCR originated in a human donor in a cohort sampled during active COVID-19.

The CDR3, as DNA: TGTGCCAGCACCGGGACAACGTTATTCCACTATGGCTACACCTTC. Translated, it gives CASTGTTLFHYGYTF. The chain employs TRBV6-6 and TRBJ1-2; D may be TRBD1 (6 bases). This CDR3 region has 15 residues. V was pared by 7 bases and J by 3 bases, with 18 bases between. The germline CDR1 and CDR2 sequences are MNHNY and SVGAGI (reference sequence).